Presented here are 18 T cell receptor beta chains from one specimen sequenced in a study of T cells in Graves' hyperthyroidism and ophthalmopathy. Amplification yielded TCR beta CDR3 regions, with RNA transcripts as the source. During a first-round RT-PCR of the TCR CDR3, the HTBI primer set was used. TCRdb reanalysed the multiplex PCR reads using MiXCR and keeps one entry per CDR3 protein. The sample has about 710,000 distinct CDR3 sequences, 15% to 20% seen once. The sample comprised blood. These receptors were obtained from a man younger than 35 with Graves' hyperthyroidism.

The V and J genes are TRBV12-5 and TRBJ2-5, with D possibly called TRBD1 or TRBD2 (5 bases each). The CDR3 has 17 amino acids. From germline, CDR1 is LGHNT and CDR2 FRNRAP. V lost 6 bases and J lost 0, with 20 bases in between. The DNA for the CDR3 is TGTGCTAGTGGCCGAGGGGTTGCGGCCTCGTACCAAGAGACCCAGTACTTC. This codes for CASGRGVAASYQETQYF.

The CDR3 nucleotides are TGTGCCAGCAGTTTCCTCGGGACAGGGCTTGCTGGGGCCAACGTCCTGACTTTC. Protein product: CASSFLGTGLAGANVLTF. The V call is TRBV28, the J call TRBJ2-6; 9 bases align to TRBD1. CDR3 length equals 18 residues. The germline gives CDR1 MDHEN, CDR2 SYDVKM. V lost 3 bases, J lost 2 bases, and 8 bases stayed unmatched.

This clonotype appeared a few times. The rearrangement joins TRBV20-1 to TRBJ1-5, with D possibly TRBD1 on 6 matching bases. This CDR3 has 17 residues. The germline V gene encodes CDR1 DFQATT and CDR2 SNEGSKA (reference sequence). Between the trimmed V and J ends, which lost 6 bases and 0 bases, there was a span of 21 bases. CDR3 in DNA: TGCAGTGCCGCGGGACACCTCTCCCGCGATAGCAATCAGCCCCAGCATTTT. Translated, it gives CSAAGHLSRDSNQPQHF.

This clonotype was observed at least ten times. This chain links TRBV20-1 with TRBJ1-4, with no clear D. V dropped 1 base and J dropped 7 bases, with 10 bases sitting between them. The CDR3 contains 13 residues. The germline V gene has CDR1 DFQATT and CDR2 SNEGSKA (reference sequence). The CDR3 loop is CSARVSLAEKLFF. The CDR3 nucleotides read TGCAGTGCTAGAGTGTCGCTGGCTGAAAAACTGTTTTTT.

Points on this clonotype: The junction differs from germline at one of its ends, possibly a read error. The gene calls are TRBV7-9 and TRBJ2-5; 15 bases are a match to TRBD2. This CDR3 contains 12 residues. The V gene's germline CDR1 is SEHNR and CDR2 FQNEAQ (reference sequence). CDR3 in amino acids: CATGTSGRTLHF. The CDR3 DNA reads TGTGCCACCGGGACTAGCGGGAGGACTCTGCACTTC. Looking up the rest from reference TRBV7-9 and TRBJ2-5 gives the full variable domain: DTGVSQNPRHKITKRGQNVTFRCDPISEHNRLYWYRQTLGQGPEFLTYFQNEAQLEKSRLLSDRFSAERPKGSFSTLEIQRTEQGDSAMYLCATGTSGRTLHFGPGTRLLVL.

The CDR3 nucleotides read TGCAGCGTTGAAGGATATTGGACAGGCCCACACGAGCAGTACTTC. Protein sequence: CSVEGYWTGPHEQYF. V and J are TRBV29-1 and TRBJ2-7; 7 bases align to TRBD1. The CDR3 runs 15 residues. J lost 5 bases, V lost 1 base, and 11 bases had no gene match. CDR1 is SQVTM and CDR2 is ANQGSEA in the germline V gene.

This sequence joins TRBV30 and TRBJ2-7; D uncertain. The better agreement between TRBJ2-1 and the DNA end casts doubt on the J call. There are 14 residues in the CDR3. Per germline, CDR1 GTSNPN and CDR2 SVGIG (reference sequence). The CDR3 protein is CAWSIGRSSYEQFF. For the CDR3, the DNA is TGTGCCTGGAGTATAGGGCGGAGCTCCTACGAGCAGTTCTTC.

This chain links TRBV19 with TRBJ2-1; maybe TRBD1 (6 bases). V was shortened by 10 bases and J by 8 bases, with 24 bases between the two germline ends. Germline-derived CDR1 and CDR2 are LNHDA and SQIVND (reference sequence). This CDR3 has 15 residues. DNA of the CDR3: TGTGCCACTTCCGCGAAGCGCCAGGGGTTCGATGAGCAGTTCTTC. Protein product: CATSAKRQGFDEQFF.

The J gene is TRBJ2-7, the V gene TRBV6-5, with 10 bases that match TRBD2. V lost 0 bases and J lost 4; bases outside the gene matches: 6. This CDR3 has 16 residues. Germline values: CDR1 MNHEY, CDR2 SVGAGI. The CDR3 sequence: CASSYSRAGGLYEQYF. Here the CDR3 DNA reads TGTGCCAGCAGTTACTCGAGAGCGGGAGGGTTATACGAGCAGTACTTC.

As regards this clonotype: A read error may produce the germline difference seen at one junction end. V usage is TRBV20-1 and J usage is TRBJ2-3, with 8 positions matching TRBD2. This CDR3 has 18 residues. Germline V lookup: CDR1 DFQATT, CDR2 SNEGSKA (reference sequence). The DNA for the CDR3 is TGCAGTGCTAGAGCTCCCAGCTCCGGGACTAGAGGCACAGATGCGCAGTATTTT. It is translated as CSARAPSSGTRGTDAQYF.

This rearrangement joins TRBV29-1 to TRBJ2-2, with a possible D match to TRBD1 (5 bases). The germline V gene encodes CDR1 SQVTM and CDR2 ANQGSEA. The CDR3 is 14 residues long. Deletions cut 5 bases from V and 7 bases from J, with 17 bases between. The CDR3 reads CSVFLDSLGGELFF. The CDR3 bases are TGCAGCGTTTTCCTCGACAGCTTAGGCGGGGAGCTGTTTTTT.

In this sample, this clonotype turned up many times. The V and J genes are TRBV12-3 or TRBV12-4 and TRBJ2-3; 7 bases line up with TRBD2. V shed 3 bases and J 1 base; nucleotides not matched to a gene: 1. This CDR3 spans 14 amino acids. CDR3 region: CASSFTSGTDTQYF. The CDR3 DNA reads TGTGCCAGCAGTTTTACTAGCGGCACAGATACGCAGTATTTT.

This clonotype was counted only a few times. The J gene is TRBJ1-1, the V gene TRBV5-5; TRBD1 is a possible D gene (6 bases). The V end was cut by 1 base, the J end by 1 base, with 11 bases between. The CDR3 runs 15 residues. The germline V gene encodes CDR1 SGHKS and CDR2 YYEKEE (reference sequence). This CDR3 is CASSLSGTSNTEAFF. CDR3 DNA sequence: TGTGCCAGCAGCTTGTCAGGGACATCGAACACTGAAGCTTTCTTT.

This clonotype has ten or more counts. The chain links TRBV28 to TRBJ1-2, with a weak D call TRBD1 (5 bases). CDR1 and CDR2 from the germline V gene are MDHEN and SYDVKM. V was cut by 2 bases and J by 2 bases, with 9 bases left in between. The CDR3 has 14 amino acids. The CDR3 sequence is CASSLQGRNYGYTF. In DNA form, the CDR3 reads TGTGCCAGCAGTTTACAGGGTCGGAACTATGGCTACACCTTC.

This clonotype was detected only a few times. This chain uses TRBV20-1 with TRBJ2-3, with 7 positions matching TRBD2. Trimming cost V 4 bases and J 2 bases; bases outside gene matches: 12. The CDR3 covers 16 residues. Per germline, CDR1 DFQATT and CDR2 SNEGSKA (reference sequence). This chain's CDR3 is CSAMAGEGSTTDTQYF. CDR3 nucleotides: TGCAGTGCTATGGCGGGAGAGGGGTCAACCACAGATACGCAGTATTTT.

This clonotype was counted only a few times. The rearrangement links TRBV19 to TRBJ2-7; weak D call: TRBD2 (6 bases). The ends were cut back, 9 bases at V and 0 bases at J, with 15 bases in the middle. CDR1 and CDR2 (germline): LNHDA, SQIVND (reference sequence). This CDR3 contains 14 residues. This CDR3 reads CASAGTDSSYEQYF. The CDR3 nucleotides are TGTGCCAGCGCCGGGACTGACAGCTCCTACGAGCAGTACTTC.

J is TRBJ2-2 and V is TRBV20-1, with a tentative D call TRBD1 (6 bases). Germline CDR1 DFQATT, CDR2 SNEGSKA (reference sequence). The V and J ends lost 5 bases and 6 bases respectively, with 16 bases between them. This CDR3 spans 14 amino acids. In DNA form, the CDR3 reads TGCAGTGCTTCTTACAGGGCCGGGCCCGGGGAGCTGTTTTTT. Translation: CSASYRAGPGELFF.

This clonotype was seen only a few times. J is TRBJ2-3 and V is TRBV9; D might be TRBD1 or TRBD2, each matching 5 bases. In germline, CDR1 is SGDLS, CDR2 YYNGEE. V was trimmed by 4 bases and J by 0 bases, leaving 15 bases between them. The CDR3 spans 16 residues. CDR3 DNA: TGTGCCAGCAGCCCTCACATGAGGGACAGCACAGATACGCAGTATTTT. It translates to CASSPHMRDSTDTQYF.